This T cell receptor beta chain was identified in a study of early T cells in non-severe SARS-CoV-2 infection. Unique molecular identifiers were added to individual cDNA molecules. TCRdb used MiXCR to reprocess the 5' RACE reads, holding one entry per CDR3 protein. The sample holds some 100,000 distinct CDR3 sequences; about 14% are singletons and the top ten take around 0.5%. The germline V gene encodes CDR1 SGDLS and CDR2 YYNGEE. J gave up 7 bases and V 3 bases, and 10 bases lay outside the gene matches. CDR3 length equals 16 residues. The chain uses TRBV9 and TRBJ2-1; 10 positions match TRBD1. Material for sequencing was whole blood. The clonotype was recovered from an adult who was a healthcare worker with PCR-confirmed SARS-CoV-2 infection or an uninfected control (not recorded which). CDR3: CASSAFVGTGENEQFF. The DNA for the CDR3 is TGTGCCAGCAGCGCTTTTGTTGGGACAGGGGAGAATGAGCAGTTCTTC.